This TCR beta chain appears in the sequencing data of a study of cytomegalovirus exposure and HLA in healthy donors. At the level of the study: A prior study identified 110 million or so unique TCR beta sequences from 200 million or so T cells. Study outcomes and limitations: Highly shared sequence variants in one cluster were likely a sequencing artifact. The CMV antigen specificity of a few CMV-associated chains was confirmed through in vitro analysis. It has been reported that TCR beta sequences accurately predicted the HLA-A and HLA-B alleles of most subjects.

PCR was performed using 60 Vbeta and 13 Jbeta primers. Generated by immunoSEQ multiplex PCR, the TCRdb table keeps only in-frame clones and is missing some. The sample includes about 160,000 clones, roughly 85% of them seen just once. As regards this clone: What it binds is not known.

The germline gives CDR1 SGHRS, CDR2 YFSETQ. The junction had 11 bases not matched to a gene; V was cut back by 4 bases and J by 7 bases. This CDR3 region has 14 residues. This chain links TRBV5-1 with TRBJ2-7, with 7 positions matching TRBD1. Sequenced sample: PBMCs. The sequence was obtained from a man between 18 and 35 years old in good health and CMV-seropositive. Here the CDR3 DNA reads TGCGCCAGCAGCCACGAAGACAGGGTCGTAGAGCAGTACTTC. It encodes CASSHEDRVVEQYF.